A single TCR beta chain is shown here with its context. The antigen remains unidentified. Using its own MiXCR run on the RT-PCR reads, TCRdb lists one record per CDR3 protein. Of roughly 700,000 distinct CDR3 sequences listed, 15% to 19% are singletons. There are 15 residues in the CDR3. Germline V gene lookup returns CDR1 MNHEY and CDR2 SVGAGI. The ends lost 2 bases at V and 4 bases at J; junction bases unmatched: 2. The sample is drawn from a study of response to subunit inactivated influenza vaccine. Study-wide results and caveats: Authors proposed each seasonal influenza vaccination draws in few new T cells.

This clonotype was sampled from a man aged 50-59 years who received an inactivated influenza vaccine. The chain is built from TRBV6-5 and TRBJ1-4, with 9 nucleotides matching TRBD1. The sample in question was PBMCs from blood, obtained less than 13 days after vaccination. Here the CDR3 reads CASSYGTGYNEKLFF. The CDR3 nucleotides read TGTGCCAGCAGTTACGGGACAGGGTATAATGAAAAACTGTTTTTT.